The 8 T cell receptor beta chains below all came from one sample that was sequenced in a study of shared clonotypes between healthy human individuals. The assay was immunoSEQ multiplex PCR, and TCRdb's table has in-frame clones only and misses some. The repertoire holds about 530,000 clones, with about 79% as singletons. The sequenced material came from PBMCs. Source of these receptors: a woman aged 35 to 49 in good health. Some clones in this sample may be carry-over from other donors' samples.

J is TRBJ1-2 and V is TRBV11-2, with a weak D call TRBD1 (6 bases). V was pared by 2 bases and J by 1 base, with 8 bases between. CDR3 size: 14 residues. Germline CDR1 SGHAT, CDR2 FQNNGV. The CDR3 sequence is CASSLNRVNYGYTF. In nucleotides, the CDR3 is TGTGCCAGCAGCTTAAACAGGGTTAACTATGGCTACACCTTC.

The V call is TRBV6-6, the J call TRBJ1-2; D not resolved. Germline V gene lookup returns CDR1 MNHNY and CDR2 SVGAGI (reference sequence). The V gene lost 3 bases and the J gene lost 1 base, with 0 bases spanning the gap. The CDR3 has 11 amino acids. The CDR3 reads CASSYNYGYTF. The CDR3 region has the DNA TGTGCCAGCAGTTATAACTATGGCTACACCTTC.

The chain is built from TRBV4-2 and TRBJ2-3, with 12 nucleotides matching TRBD2. V trimming: 6 bases; J trimming: 5 bases; junction bases outside the gene matches: 0. Germline V gene lookup returns CDR1 LGHNA and CDR2 YNFKEQ. CDR3 length: 13 residues. The CDR3 spells CASRLAGGDTQYF. The CDR3 DNA reads TGTGCCAGCAGACTAGCGGGAGGAGATACGCAGTATTTT.

The genes are TRBV10-1 and TRBJ2-1; tentatively, D is TRBD2 (5 bases). This CDR3 spans 17 amino acids. V was trimmed by 7 bases and J by 0 bases, leaving 19 bases between them. Germline lookup yields CDR1 WNHNN and CDR2 SYGVQD (reference sequence). The CDR3 coding sequence is TGCGCCAGCACTAGACCCTGGACGGGGAGCTCCTACAATGAGCAGTTCTTC. It codes for CASTRPWTGSSYNEQFF.

The chain recombines TRBV21-1 with TRBJ2-7; the DNA was not used to check the table's D call, TRBD2. TRBV21-1 is listed as a pseudogene. The CDR3 length is 12 residues. The CDR3 region has the DNA TGTGCCAGCGAAAACTTATCCTACGAGCAGTACTTC. Translated, it gives CASENLSYEQYF.

This CDR3 reads CASSIGLAGSRETQYF. The CDR3 coding sequence is TGTGCCAGTAGTATCGGACTAGCGGGGAGCCGGGAGACCCAGTACTTC. The chain carries TRBV19 and TRBJ2-5, with 12 nucleotides matching TRBD2. The CDR3 totals 16 residues. V shed 3 bases, J shed 5 bases, and the junction held 7 bases outside the gene matches. Germline assignment: CDR1 LNHDA and CDR2 SQIVND (reference sequence).

As to this clone: Other DNA sequences in this specimen translate into the identical CDR3. The genes are TRBV7-3 and TRBJ2-1, with D perhaps TRBD2 (5 bases). The CDR3 is 14 amino acids. V shed 5 bases and J shed 4 bases, with 12 bases lying between them. The germline V gene has CDR1 SGHTA and CDR2 FQGTGA. The CDR3 DNA sequence: TGTGCCAGCAGCCAAAGCGGCAGGTACAATGAGCAGTTCTTC. Protein: CASSQSGRYNEQFF.

The chain joins TRBV6-6 to TRBJ1-1; D unresolved. The CDR3 is made up of 13 amino acids. Deletions cut 2 bases from V and 1 base from J, with 5 bases between. Germline assignment: CDR1 MNHNY and CDR2 SVGAGI (reference sequence). The CDR3 DNA follows: TGTGCCAGCAGTTACGAACGGAACACTGAAGCTTTCTTT. Its translation is CASSYERNTEAFF.